The clone carrying this T cell receptor (beta chain) occurred once. What it recognizes is unknown. This sample is drawn from a study of cytomegalovirus exposure and HLA in healthy donors. Findings of the study overall: It was found in a later analysis that first-cohort TCR clusters tended to co-occur in the 90 to 150 validation repertoires.

The CDR3 extends over 14 amino acids. Germline V gives CDR1 SGDLS, CDR2 YYNGEE. V dropped 3 bases and J dropped 3; count of bases not matched to a gene: 4. The protocol was immunoSEQ multiplex PCR, while the TCRdb copy is restricted to in-frame clones and leaves out a portion. The sample holds around 150,000 clones; roughly 84% are singletons and the top ten take roughly 10%. The chain carries TRBV9 and TRBJ2-7; TRBD1 matches 9 bases. This receptor was taken from a man aged 25 to 45 in good health and CMV-seropositive. The sequencing sample was made of PBMCs. CDR3 sequence: CASSGGDRDYEQYF. The CDR3 DNA follows: TGTGCCAGCAGCGGGGGGGACAGGGACTACGAGCAGTACTTC.